This TCR beta chain was recorded in a study of blood T cells in healthy people across ages. Points from the study as a whole: Not knowing donor CMV status may have confounded expanded clonotype changes. Strong correlation existed between TCR beta diversity and naive T cell percentage.

A note on this clonotype: Antigen unknown.

CDR3 length equals 16 residues. Germline V gene sequence: CDR1 SGHTA, CDR2 FQGNSA. Then a second PCR, running about 6 to 12 cycles, was carried out with a sample-barcoded 5' primer and a J-beta primer mix. Tags on each cDNA molecule came from a template-switch adaptor with 12 random nucleotides. Via MiXCR, TCRdb re-called the 5' RACE reads, giving one row per CDR3 protein. The table includes some 1.8 million distinct CDR3 sequences, 30% to 40% detected once. No fewer than 7 million PBMCs went into each sample. This TCR was recovered from a human donor in good health. Specimen: blood. J is TRBJ2-1 and V is TRBV7-2; D may match TRBD1 or TRBD2 (6 bases each). The better agreement between TRBJ2-7 and the DNA end casts doubt on the J call. CDR3 amino acids: CASSTLGGSTYNEQYF. In DNA form, the CDR3 reads TGTGCCAGCAGCACGCTAGGGGGGTCTACTTACAATGAGCAGTACTTC.